The present entry profiles one TCR beta chain with its context. The authors' processing: Estimation of nucleated cell counts was performed using reference gene primer amplification. The assay was immunoSEQ multiplex PCR, and TCRdb's table has in-frame clones only and misses some. D and trimming come from the DNA, and the V and J calls and clone size come from that table. The table records 150,000 to 180,000 clones, approximately 83% of them present only once. This specimen comes from a study of blood T cell repertoires in COVID-19. The overall study: Samples representing acute and convalescent COVID-19 were sourced from the United States, Italy and Spain. From T cells, B-cell-depleted T cells, or PBMCs came the material, which was cDNA or gDNA.

This receptor was identified in a woman aged 60-70 years with acute or convalescent COVID-19. The sample consisted of peripheral blood.

The CDR3 bases are TGCGCCAGCAGCTTACCCGGGATTCCGGGCTACACCTTC. Translation gives CASSLPGIPGYTF. The V call is TRBV5-1, the J call TRBJ1-2; D gene uncertain. Deletions cut 2 bases from V and 8 bases from J, with 13 bases between. This CDR3 has 13 amino acids. Looked up from germline, CDR1 is SGHRS and CDR2 is YFSETQ. The full variable domain, completed using reference TRBV5-1 and TRBJ1-2, is KAGVTQTPRYLIKTRGQQVTLSCSPISGHRSVSWYQQTPGQGLQFLFEYFSETQRNKGNFPGRFSGRQFSNSRSEMNVSTLELGDSALYLCASSLPGIPGYTFGSGTRLTVV.